The 23 T cell receptor beta chains presented below share a single source sample, sequenced in a study of T-cell memory formation after mild COVID-19. In TCRdb, the 5' RACE reads were re-called with MiXCR into one record per CDR3 protein. This sample has about 400,000 distinct CDR3 sequences, with roughly 17% found just once. Sample: PBMCs or a T cell subset sorted from them (not recorded which). These receptor sequences come from a man between 18 and 29 years old who had mild COVID-19 (a few samples of this study predate the infection). Cell type and time point are not known.

This sequence joins TRBV28 and TRBJ2-1, with 9 bases aligning to TRBD2. The V gene end was trimmed by 6 bases and the J gene end by 7 bases; junction bases not matched to a gene: 10. The CDR3 is 15 amino acids. Germline lookup yields CDR1 MDHEN and CDR2 SYDVKM. As DNA, the CDR3 is TGTGCCAGCAGCGCGGGAGCGGGGGGAGTAAATGAGCAGTTCTTC. Translation gives CASSAGAGGVNEQFF.

CDR3 loop: CASSWNPVGNTEAFF. The CDR3 coding sequence is TGCGCCAGCAGCTGGAACCCCGTGGGGAACACTGAAGCTTTCTTT. The chain has TRBV5-1 and TRBJ1-1; D unresolved. The CDR3 has 15 amino acids. Per germline, CDR1 SGHRS and CDR2 YFSETQ. The V gene lost 3 bases and the J gene lost 1 base, with 13 bases spanning the gap.

In its sample, this clonotype was seen a few times. The chain has TRBV20-1 and TRBJ1-5, with TRBD1 identical over 9 bases. Germline values: CDR1 DFQATT, CDR2 SNEGSKA (reference sequence). With 6 bases clipped from V and 3 bases from J, the junction kept 9 bases outside the gene matches. The length of the CDR3 is 15 residues. The CDR3 sequence: CSAGGTGQFNQPQHF. The CDR3 coding sequence is TGCAGTGCCGGCGGGACAGGGCAATTCAATCAGCCCCAGCATTTT.

This clonotype has a handful of counts. This chain joins TRBV6-5 and TRBJ1-1, with no clear D. The CDR3 is 13 residues long. The V and J ends lost 4 bases and 3 bases respectively, with 9 bases between them. Germline loops: CDR1 MNHEY, CDR2 SVGAGI. CDR3 region: CASSSGRDTEAFF. The CDR3, as DNA: TGTGCCAGCAGTTCTGGTCGGGACACTGAAGCTTTCTTT.

This clonotype has more than one count but fewer than ten. The chain employs TRBV4-2 and TRBJ1-4; no definite D call. This CDR3 has 18 amino acids. V gave up 0 bases and J gave up 1 base, with 15 bases separating them. The germline V gene has CDR1 LGHNA and CDR2 YNFKEQ. For the CDR3, the DNA is TGTGCCAGCAGCCAAGATCCAGTTAGAATACTAACTAATGAAAAACTGTTTTTT. Protein sequence: CASSQDPVRILTNEKLFF.

The chain is built from TRBV4-1 and TRBJ1-5, with D possibly being TRBD1 (6 bases). Looked up from germline, CDR1 is MGHRA and CDR2 is YSYEKL. V lost 0 bases to trimming and J lost 2 bases, with 14 bases between them. The CDR3 runs 17 residues. CDR3 region: CASSQDPQGKGNQPQHF. The CDR3 nucleotides are TGCGCCAGCAGCCAAGACCCCCAGGGGAAAGGCAATCAGCCCCAGCATTTT.

The rearrangement links TRBV4-3 to TRBJ2-2; no firm D call. The germline gives CDR1 LGHNA, CDR2 YSLEER. This CDR3 has 16 amino acids. The V and J ends lost 0 bases and 0 bases respectively, with 8 bases between them. Written as DNA, the CDR3 is TGCGCCAGCAGCCAAGAGGGCAGTGCGAACACCGGGGAGCTGTTTTTT. It specifies CASSQEGSANTGELFF.

This chain uses TRBV6-1 with TRBJ1-2; 9 nucleotides agree with TRBD1. CDR1 MNHNS and CDR2 SASEGT come from the germline V gene. The trim removed 4 bases at V and 7 bases at J, leaving 7 bases unmatched. CDR3 length: 14 amino acids. CDR3 sequence: CASSGRTGEFGYTF. DNA for the CDR3: TGTGCCAGCAGTGGGAGGACAGGGGAGTTTGGCTACACCTTC.

The sample holds a few counts of this clonotype. The chain carries TRBV7-2 and TRBJ1-6, with TRBD1 matching over 9 bases. Looked up from germline, CDR1 is SGHTA and CDR2 is FQGNSA. This CDR3 spans 15 amino acids. Germline trimming cut 5 bases from V and 7 bases from J; bases unmatched to any gene: 6. CDR3 in DNA: TGTGCCAGCAGCCCCCAACAGGGGGCGAATTCACCCCTCCACTTT. As protein: CASSPQQGANSPLHF.

The J gene is TRBJ1-5, the V gene TRBV7-2; TRBD1 matches 8 bases. J gave up 4 bases and V 5 bases, and 7 bases lay outside the gene matches. The CDR3 is made up of 15 amino acids. The germline CDR1 and CDR2 sequences are SGHTA and FQGNSA. The CDR3 region has the DNA TGTGCCAGCAGCCCCAGGACAGGGTGGAATCAGCCCCAGCATTTT. Its translation is CASSPRTGWNQPQHF.

The rearrangement links TRBV6-1 to TRBJ2-7; D gene uncertain. With 4 bases removed from V and 4 bases from J, the gap between germline ends came to 8 bases. Per the germline V gene, CDR1 is MNHNS and CDR2 is SASEGT. The CDR3 has 12 amino acids. CDR3 DNA: TGTGCCAGCAGTGGATTAGAATACGAGCAGTACGTC. Translated, it gives CASSGLEYEQYV.

In its sample, this clonotype was seen a few times. The chain recombines TRBV24-1 with TRBJ2-5, with D possibly called TRBD1 or TRBD2 (5 bases each). This CDR3 is built from 14 residues. V lost 2 bases, J lost 5 bases, and 11 bases lay in between. From germline, CDR1 is KGHDR and CDR2 SFDVKD. The CDR3 loop reads CATSDWRKGETQYF. The DNA of the CDR3 is TGTGCCACCAGTGATTGGAGGAAGGGGGAGACCCAGTACTTC.

The J gene is TRBJ2-5, the V gene TRBV24-1; maybe TRBD1 (7 bases). Deletions cut 4 bases from V and 4 bases from J, with 12 bases between. The germline CDR1 and CDR2 sequences are KGHDR and SFDVKD. The CDR3 loop spans 14 amino acids. CDR3: CATSDRQGGETQYF. CDR3 coding DNA: TGTGCCACCAGTGACCGACAGGGAGGAGAGACCCAGTACTTC.

This clonotype was detected a few times. The J gene is TRBJ2-1, the V gene TRBV4-1, with D uncertain. The CDR3 runs to 15 residues. V was pared by 7 bases and J by 5 bases, with 18 bases between. CDR1 and CDR2 from the germline V gene are MGHRA and YSYEKL. DNA for the CDR3: TGCGCCAGCATGGCGATAGGCATATCGAACAATGAGCAGTTCTTC. The encoded protein is CASMAIGISNNEQFF.

This clonotype was seen just once. The CDR3 DNA reads as TGCGCCAGCAGCTTGCAGCGCCGAGAGACCCAGTACTTC. It translates to CASSLQRRETQYF. This chain links TRBV5-1 with TRBJ2-5; D gene unclear. The V end lost 1 base, the J end lost 4 bases, and 8 bases lay between the germline ends. The CDR3 extends over 13 amino acids. Germline V gene sequence: CDR1 SGHRS, CDR2 YFSETQ.

This rearrangement joins TRBV12-5 to TRBJ1-1, with no clear D. This CDR3 comprises 14 residues. Germline V gene sequence: CDR1 LGHNT, CDR2 FRNRAP. CDR3 residues: CATGSLPMNTEAFF. The CDR3 DNA follows: TGTGCCACCGGGTCCTTACCCATGAACACTGAAGCTTTCTTT.

The V and J genes are TRBV28 and TRBJ1-2; 9 positions match TRBD1. V dropped 1 base and J dropped 6; count of bases not matched to a gene: 9. The germline gives CDR1 MDHEN, CDR2 SYDVKM. There are 16 residues in the CDR3. The CDR3 DNA follows: TGTGCCAGCAGTTTATTGGGACCGGGACAGGGTAATGGCTACACCTTC. Encoded protein: CASSLLGPGQGNGYTF.

This clonotype has just a few counts. The chain recombines TRBV5-5 with TRBJ2-7, with TRBD1 as a possible D gene (5 bases). This CDR3 is 15 amino acids long. Trimming cost V 0 bases and J 3 bases, with 13 bases left between them. Germline V gives CDR1 SGHKS, CDR2 YYEKEE (reference sequence). In DNA, the CDR3 is TGTGCCAGCAGCTTGGTTCAGGGCCCTGACTACGAGCAGTACTTC. Translated: CASSLVQGPDYEQYF.

This clonotype was observed a few times. J is TRBJ2-1 and V is TRBV7-2; tentative D call: TRBD2 (5 bases). The CDR3 totals 12 residues. Germline CDR1 and CDR2: SGHTA and FQGNSA. Trimming removed 4 bases at V and 8 bases at J, with 9 bases between. The CDR3 loop reads CASSSTRDEQFF. CDR3 nucleotide sequence: TGTGCCAGCAGCTCAACTAGGGATGAGCAGTTCTTC.

In its sample, this clonotype was seen many times. The CDR3 DNA reads TGTGCCAGCAGCTCGACAGGGGGCGATGAGCAGTTCTTC. Translating gives CASSSTGGDEQFF. The chain uses TRBV11-2 and TRBJ2-1; 10 bases are shared with TRBD1. Germline assignment: CDR1 SGHAT and CDR2 FQNNGV. V lost 4 bases to trimming and J lost 8 bases; unmatched junction nucleotides: 2. The CDR3 sequence is 13 residues long.

In this sample, this clonotype turned up a few times. The chain employs TRBV7-3 and TRBJ2-5; D gene unclear. Trimming removed 5 bases at V and 6 bases at J, with 13 bases between. Germline lookup yields CDR1 SGHTA and CDR2 FQGTGA. There are 13 residues in the CDR3. The CDR3 region is CASSQASVKTQYF. In nucleotides, the CDR3 is TGTGCCAGCAGCCAAGCCAGTGTAAAGACCCAGTACTTC.

The chain links TRBV6-2 or TRBV6-3 to TRBJ2-7; D possibly uses TRBD1 or TRBD2 (5 bases each). The germline V gene encodes CDR1 MNHEY and CDR2 SVGEGT. V shed 2 bases and J shed 2 bases, with 13 bases lying between them. The CDR3 loop spans 15 amino acids. The CDR3 DNA reads TGTGCCAGCAGTTACGGGCGGGCAGGGACCTACGAGCAGTACGTC. Amino acids: CASSYGRAGTYEQYV.

CDR3 coding DNA: TGCGCCAGCAGCCAGACAGTGGCTTACTACGAGCAGTACTTC. Amino acid sequence: CASSQTVAYYEQYF. The V and J genes are TRBV5-1 and TRBJ2-7; D may be TRBD1 (5 bases). The CDR3 length is 14 residues. Per germline, CDR1 SGHRS and CDR2 YFSETQ. V was clipped by 4 bases and J by 3 bases, with 14 bases between them.